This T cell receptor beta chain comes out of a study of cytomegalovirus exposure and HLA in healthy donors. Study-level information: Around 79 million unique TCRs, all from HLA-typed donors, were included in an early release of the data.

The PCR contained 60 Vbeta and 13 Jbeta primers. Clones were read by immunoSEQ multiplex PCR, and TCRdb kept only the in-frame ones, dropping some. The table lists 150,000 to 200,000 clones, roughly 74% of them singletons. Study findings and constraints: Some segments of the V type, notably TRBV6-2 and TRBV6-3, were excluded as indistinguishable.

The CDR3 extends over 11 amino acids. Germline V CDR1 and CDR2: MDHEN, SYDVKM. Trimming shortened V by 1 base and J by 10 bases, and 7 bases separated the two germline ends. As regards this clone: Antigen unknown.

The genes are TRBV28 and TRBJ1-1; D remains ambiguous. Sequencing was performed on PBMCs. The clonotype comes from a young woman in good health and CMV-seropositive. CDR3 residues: CASSLSGRAFF. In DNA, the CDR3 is TGTGCCAGCAGTTTATCGGGTAGAGCTTTCTTT.